A single sample is the source of the 24 T cell receptor beta chains below, sequenced in a study of blood T cells in healthy people across ages. Alongside a J-beta primer mix, a sample-barcoded 5' primer served in a second PCR lasting about 7 to 12 cycles. TCRdb used MiXCR to reprocess the 5' RACE reads, holding one entry per CDR3 protein. The sample lists around 1.5 million distinct CDR3 sequences, roughly 40% seen once, with 7.9% in the top ten. Material: blood. The receptors were sampled from a woman under 30 in good health.

V is TRBV29-1 and J is TRBJ2-7, with 13 bases that match TRBD2. The CDR3 contains 16 residues. The germline CDR1 and CDR2 sequences are SQVTM and ANQGSEA. J gave up 2 bases and V 1 base, and 5 bases lay outside the gene matches. The CDR3 DNA reads as TGCAGCGTTGAAGGGATACTAGCGGGAGGGCCCTACGAGCAGTACTTC. As protein: CSVEGILAGGPYEQYF.

This clonotype showed up just a few times. The chain joins TRBV20-1 to TRBJ2-3; tentatively, D is TRBD1 (6 bases). The germline V gene has CDR1 DFQATT and CDR2 SNEGSKA (reference sequence). The CDR3 extends over 12 amino acids. The V gene lost 6 bases and the J gene lost 5 bases, with 12 bases spanning the gap. The chain's CDR3 is CSAIRGGDTQYF. The CDR3 DNA reads TGCAGTGCGATCCGAGGGGGAGATACGCAGTATTTT.

V is TRBV20-1 and J is TRBJ2-1; 11 bases line up with TRBD2. The V gene's germline CDR1 is DFQATT and CDR2 SNEGSKA (reference sequence). The ends lost 4 bases at V and 0 bases at J; junction bases unmatched: 17. This CDR3 comprises 20 residues. Written as DNA, the CDR3 is TGCAGTGCTACCGACCTTAGCGGGGGGGCAGGGCGAGGCTCCTACAATGAGCAGTTCTTC. Protein product: CSATDLSGGAGRGSYNEQFF.

This clonotype appeared a single time. The chain links TRBV5-5 to TRBJ2-1, with 7 bases matching TRBD1. Germline V CDR1 and CDR2: SGHKS, YYEKEE (reference sequence). Unmatched junction bases numbered 11, after V lost 1 base and J lost 10 bases. The CDR3 is 15 residues long. The CDR3 spells CASSLRDSLLREQFF. For the CDR3, the DNA is TGTGCCAGCAGCTTGCGGGACAGCTTATTGAGGGAGCAGTTCTTC.

The chain carries TRBV20-1 and TRBJ1-1; D unclear. This CDR3 comprises 13 residues. Trimming removed 5 bases at V and 1 base at J, with 11 bases between. Germline values: CDR1 DFQATT, CDR2 SNEGSKA (reference sequence). The CDR3 bases are TGCAGTGCTGGCGTGAGCGGGAACACTGAAGCTTTCTTT. It specifies CSAGVSGNTEAFF.

As concerns this clonotype: At one end the junction does not follow the germline gene, possibly because of a read error. This sequence joins TRBV5-6 and TRBJ1-1, with 8 bases matching TRBD1. This CDR3 contains 16 residues. Looked up from germline, CDR1 is SGHDT and CDR2 is YYEEEE. Here the CDR3 reads CVSSLGPSGQGTEAFF. CDR3 nucleotide sequence: TGTGTCAGCAGCTTGGGGCCGAGTGGACAGGGCACTGAAGCTTTCTTT.

This clonotype was seen more than once but under ten times. The rearrangement joins TRBV12-3 or TRBV12-4 to TRBJ2-3; 7 nucleotides match TRBD2. Trimming at V came to 8 bases and at J to 6 bases, leaving 8 bases not matched to a gene. The length of the CDR3 is 13 residues. CDR3 sequence reads: CASESGALDTQYF. The CDR3 nucleotides read TGTGCCAGCGAAAGCGGGGCACTGGATACGCAGTATTTT.

In its sample, this clonotype was seen a few times. V gene TRBV5-6 combines with J gene TRBJ2-4, with a tentative D call TRBD2 (7 bases). V was trimmed by 4 bases and J by 3 bases, leaving 11 bases between them. The CDR3 is made up of 14 amino acids. Germline V gene sequence: CDR1 SGHDT, CDR2 YYEEEE. The CDR3 protein is CASSGGGLKNIQYF. The CDR3 DNA follows: TGTGCCAGCAGCGGGGGGGGGCTCAAAAACATTCAGTACTTC.

This clonotype was counted only a few times. The chain uses TRBV11-2 and TRBJ2-1; D gene ambiguous. The CDR3 is 14 amino acids. Germline loops: CDR1 SGHAT, CDR2 FQNNGV. V was cut by 0 bases and J by 4 bases, with 7 bases left in between. CDR3 sequence: CASSLDGVYNEQFF. The DNA for the CDR3 is TGTGCCAGCAGCTTAGATGGGGTGTACAATGAGCAGTTCTTC.

The rearrangement joins TRBV20-1 to TRBJ1-5, with a possible D match to TRBD1 (5 bases). CDR3 size: 14 residues. Germline lookup yields CDR1 DFQATT and CDR2 SNEGSKA (reference sequence). Trimming removed 6 bases from V and 10 bases from J, with 22 bases in between. The chain's CDR3 is CSADVGHTGGPQHF. As DNA, the CDR3 is TGCAGTGCGGATGTAGGACACACGGGAGGACCCCAGCATTTT.

This clonotype was picked up a small number of times. V and J are TRBV20-1 and TRBJ2-7; either TRBD1 or TRBD2 may fit D (5 bases each). Trimming removed 0 bases from V and 4 bases from J, with 16 bases in between. The CDR3 is made up of 15 amino acids. CDR1 is DFQATT and CDR2 is SNEGSKA in the germline V gene (reference sequence). CDR3 loop: CSARDPSGPSYEQYF. CDR3 bases: TGCAGTGCTAGAGACCCCTCGGGACCGTCTTACGAGCAGTACTTC.

The chain couples TRBV28 to TRBJ1-5; no clear D gene. This CDR3 region has 14 residues. Trimming stripped 7 bases from V and 4 bases from J, with 14 bases between. Germline V gives CDR1 MDHEN, CDR2 SYDVKM. Here the CDR3 reads CASNKRRENQPQHF. DNA of the CDR3: TGTGCCAGCAATAAACGACGGGAAAATCAGCCCCAGCATTTT.

The chain couples TRBV6-2 or TRBV6-3 to TRBJ2-1, with D perhaps TRBD2 (6 bases). This CDR3 has 17 amino acids. The ends were cut back, 2 bases at V and 8 bases at J, with 22 bases in the middle. The germline V gene has CDR1 MNHEY and CDR2 SVGEGT. The CDR3 DNA reads TGTGCCAGCAGTTACACGCGACAAGGACTAAGCAGCGATGAGCAGTTCTTC. This codes for CASSYTRQGLSSDEQFF.

The chain couples TRBV5-1 to TRBJ2-3; the D is unclear. The ends were cut back, 0 bases at V and 6 bases at J, with 11 bases in the middle. Germline V gives CDR1 SGHRS, CDR2 YFSETQ. The CDR3 has 14 amino acids. The CDR3 coding sequence is TGCGCCAGCAGCTTGGTAGGGATAGGGGATACGCAGTATTTT. Protein product: CASSLVGIGDTQYF.

The V and J genes are TRBV12-3 or TRBV12-4 and TRBJ1-2; D may be TRBD1 (5 bases). CDR3 length: 14 residues. Trimming took 7 bases from V and 4 from J, leaving 16 bases between them. The CDR3 DNA reads as TGTGCCAGCACCGATAAGGGGCACATCTATGGCTACACCTTC. This sequence encodes CASTDKGHIYGYTF.

CDR3 nucleotide sequence: TGCGCCAGCACCGCGGGGTACGTCAGCACAGATACGCAGTATTTT. This gives the protein CASTAGYVSTDTQYF. The V gene is TRBV5-1, the J gene TRBJ2-3; perhaps TRBD2 as D (6 bases). This CDR3 contains 15 residues. V was trimmed by 6 bases and J by 0 bases, leaving 14 bases between them. In germline, CDR1 is SGHRS, CDR2 YFSETQ.

Comments on this clonotype: Sequence at one end of the junction differs from germline and may be a read error. The V and J genes are TRBV5-1 and TRBJ2-3; 9 nucleotides align to TRBD2. CDR3 length equals 15 residues. Germline CDR1 SGHRS, CDR2 YFSETQ. The CDR3 loop is CASSLSSGTTDTEYF. The CDR3 nucleotides read TGCGCCAGCAGCTTGTCTAGCGGGACCACAGATACGGAGTATTTT.

The chain recombines TRBV6-2 or TRBV6-3 with TRBJ2-5; 7 bases agree with TRBD2. The DNA end is a closer match to TRBJ2-7, so the J assignment may be wrong. The CDR3 contains 15 residues. Germline loops: CDR1 MNHEY, CDR2 SVGEGT. This chain's CDR3 is CASRRGVEDWYEQYF. The CDR3 region has the DNA TGTGCCAGTCGCCGGGGGGTAGAGGATTGGTACGAGCAGTACTTC.

This clonotype was picked up a small number of times. The chain is built from TRBV5-1 and TRBJ2-4; D is possibly TRBD2 (6 bases). V lost 2 bases to trimming and J lost 13 bases, with 22 bases between them. The CDR3 is 15 amino acids. From germline, CDR1 is SGHRS and CDR2 YFSETQ. CDR3 coding DNA: TGCGCCAGCAGCTTCTCTAGCGCCTCACCGGGGGAGCAGTACTTC. Translated, it gives CASSFSSASPGEQYF.

The CDR3: CASSRMRVSPYEQYF. CDR3 bases: TGTGCCAGTAGCCGCATGCGGGTAAGCCCCTACGAGCAGTACTTC. The chain uses TRBV19 and TRBJ2-7; TRBD2 might be the D (5 bases). Deletions cut 6 bases from V and 2 bases from J, with 17 bases between. Germline-derived CDR1 and CDR2 are LNHDA and SQIVND (reference sequence). The CDR3 spans 15 residues.

This chain uses TRBV12-3 or TRBV12-4 with TRBJ1-6; D possibly corresponds to TRBD1 (5 bases). The CDR3 has 15 amino acids. The V end lost 6 bases, the J end lost 0 bases, and 9 bases lay between the germline ends. CDR3: CASRNQGSYNSPLHF. Written as DNA, the CDR3 is TGTGCCAGCAGAAACCAGGGCTCCTATAATTCACCCCTCCACTTT.

The chain couples TRBV7-9 to TRBJ1-1, with unresolved D. Trimming took off 5 bases at V and 6 bases at J, with 13 bases between the two ends. The CDR3 sequence is 13 residues long. Germline loops: CDR1 SEHNR, CDR2 FQNEAQ (reference sequence). The CDR3 protein is CASSPGLEPEAFF. The DNA of the CDR3 is TGTGCCAGCAGCCCCGGGCTTGAGCCTGAAGCTTTCTTT.

The rearrangement joins TRBV27 to TRBJ1-6; 7 bases are a match to TRBD1. Germline V CDR1 and CDR2: MNHEY, SMNVEV (reference sequence). This CDR3 is 16 amino acids long. The V gene end was trimmed by 2 bases and the J gene end by 9 bases; junction bases not matched to a gene: 10. The CDR3: CASSLSLGAGGSPLHF. CDR3 sequence (DNA): TGTGCCAGCAGTTTAAGTTTAGGGGCAGGGGGTTCACCCCTCCACTTT.

This CDR3 reads CASSLSELGKSGETQYF. In DNA, the CDR3 is TGTGCCAGCAGCTTGTCAGAATTAGGGAAAAGCGGGGAGACCCAGTACTTC. The chain joins TRBV5-6 to TRBJ2-5; tentative D call: TRBD2 (6 bases). V dropped 1 base and J dropped 5 bases, with 21 bases sitting between them. The CDR3 is 17 amino acids. Germline CDR1 is SGHDT and CDR2 is YYEEEE.